This T cell receptor (beta chain) was captured by sequencing in a study of shared clonotypes between healthy human individuals. Looking at the study overall: A donor's plate count was three for CD4 naive and three for CD4 memory; CD8 naive had two and CD8 memory one.

Study results and caveats: Across several donors, naive CD4 shared around 5.1%, naive CD8 more than 3%, memory CD4 2.3%, memory CD8 about 0.38%. Against clonotypes common to all four donors, non-shared ones had lower generation probabilities.

The CDR3 runs to 14 residues. Trimming shortened V by 0 bases and J by 8 bases, and 11 bases separated the two germline ends. Germline assignment: CDR1 SGHRS and CDR2 YFSETQ. A word on this clone: Its target is not known.

The authors split each subset's genomic DNA evenly across several immunoSEQ plates. Measured with immunoSEQ multiplex PCR; TCRdb has only the in-frame clones, and not every one. This table holds about 1.5 million clones, 98% found once. This chain joins TRBV5-1 and TRBJ2-2; D not certain. This sequence was found in a man aged 25-45 years in good health. The specimen was naive CD4+ T cells sorted from blood. Subset here: CD45RA+ positively selected. The DNA of the CDR3 is TGCGCCAGCAGCTTGGAGTCGTGGAGTGGGGAGCTGTTTTTT. As protein: CASSLESWSGELFF.